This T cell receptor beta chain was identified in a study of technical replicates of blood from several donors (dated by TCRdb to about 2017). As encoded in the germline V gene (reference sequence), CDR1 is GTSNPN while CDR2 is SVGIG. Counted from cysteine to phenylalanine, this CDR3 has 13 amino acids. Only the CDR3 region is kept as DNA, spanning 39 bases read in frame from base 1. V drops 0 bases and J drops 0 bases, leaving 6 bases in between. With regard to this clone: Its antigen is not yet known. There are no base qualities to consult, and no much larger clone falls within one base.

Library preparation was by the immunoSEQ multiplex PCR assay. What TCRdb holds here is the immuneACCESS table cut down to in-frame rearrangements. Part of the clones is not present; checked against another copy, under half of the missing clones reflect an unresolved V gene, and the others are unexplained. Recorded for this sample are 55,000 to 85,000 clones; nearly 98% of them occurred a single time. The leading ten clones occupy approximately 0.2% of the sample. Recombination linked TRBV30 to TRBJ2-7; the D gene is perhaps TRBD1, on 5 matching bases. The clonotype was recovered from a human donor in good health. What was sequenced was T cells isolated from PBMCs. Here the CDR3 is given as CAWSVGHSYEQYF. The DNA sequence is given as TGTGCCTGGAGTGTAGGACACTCCTACGAGCAGTACTTC.